This T cell receptor (beta chain) was recorded in a study of PD-L1 blockade in urothelial cancer. Study in general: The patients had undergone anywhere from 0 to 3 prior chemotherapy regimens.

Spiked synthetic TCR analogs estimated absolute template abundance per PCR. The method was immunoSEQ multiplex PCR; TCRdb's version includes in-frame clones alone and lacks a portion of them. The repertoire holds tens of thousands of clones, with about 88% as singletons. Time point noted: pretreatment peripheral blood. Between the trimmed V and J ends, which lost 2 bases and 1 base, there was a span of 8 bases. The CDR3 contains 14 residues. Germline loops: CDR1 SEHNR, CDR2 FQNEAQ (reference sequence). This clone came up a few times. The clonotype originates from a donor at least 40 years old with urothelial cancer. The source material was PBMCs, sampled around atezolizumab (anti-PD-L1) treatment. The chain recombines TRBV7-9 with TRBJ1-1; D is unresolved. The chain's CDR3 is CASSLYPRNTEAFF. CDR3 nucleotides: TGTGCCAGCAGCTTATACCCGCGGAACACTGAAGCTTTCTTT. The full variable domain, in which reference TRBV7-9 and TRBJ1-1 provide the parts outside the CDR3, is DTGVSQNPRHKITKRGQNVTFRCDPISEHNRLYWYRQTLGQGPEFLTYFQNEAQLEKSRLLSDRFSAERPKGSFSTLEIQRTEQGDSAMYLCASSLYPRNTEAFFGQGTRLTVV.